These 27 T cell receptor beta chains were sequenced from one sample in a study of blood T cell repertoires in COVID-19. The repertoire was sequenced with immunoSEQ multiplex PCR; TCRdb's copy has only in-frame clones and lacks some. The table records around 130,000 clones, under 90% of them present only once. The specimen was peripheral blood. The receptors were gathered from a woman aged 70-85 years with acute or convalescent COVID-19.

V is TRBV6-5 and J is TRBJ2-3; TRBD2 agrees at 8 bases. V shed 0 bases and J 1 base; nucleotides not matched to a gene: 3. The CDR3 covers 16 residues. CDR1 MNHEY and CDR2 SVGAGI come from the germline V gene. CDR3 bases: TGTGCCAGCAGTTACTCGGGTAGCGGGGGCACAGATACGCAGTATTTT. Its translation: CASSYSGSGGTDTQYF.

The CDR3, as DNA: TGTGCCAGCAGTGAACAAGGGACAGGGGTAACCGGGGAGCTGTTTTTT. This gives the protein CASSEQGTGVTGELFF. The J gene is TRBJ2-2, the V gene TRBV2, with TRBD1 matching 10 bases. Trimming removed 2 bases from V and 5 bases from J; junction bases left unmatched: 5. In germline, CDR1 is SNHLY, CDR2 FYNNEI. CDR3 size: 16 residues.

This clone came up a few times. The chain's CDR3 is CAWKGQGAQNTEAFF. In DNA, the CDR3 is TGTGCCTGGAAGGGACAGGGGGCCCAGAACACTGAAGCTTTCTTT. V and J are TRBV30 and TRBJ1-1; TRBD1 matches at 12 bases. V dropped 4 bases and J dropped 1; count of bases not matched to a gene: 4. This CDR3 has 15 residues. The germline CDR1 and CDR2 sequences are GTSNPN and SVGIG (reference sequence).

CDR3 nucleotides: TGTGCCAGCAGCTTAACCGGGCGGGGCCAGGGTGAGACCCAGTACTTC. The encoded protein is CASSLTGRGQGETQYF. This chain connects TRBV7-3 to TRBJ2-5, with D maybe TRBD2 (6 bases). Germline CDR1 reads SGHTA; CDR2 reads FQGTGA. The CDR3 has 16 amino acids. Trimming removed 0 bases from V and 5 bases from J, with 16 bases in between.

This rearrangement joins TRBV5-4 to TRBJ2-5; a possible D gene is TRBD2 (5 bases). Germline CDR1 SGHNT, CDR2 YYREEE (reference sequence). The V and J ends lost 0 bases and 3 bases respectively, with 9 bases between them. This CDR3 has 14 residues. The CDR3 region is CASSLGTREETQYF. Here the CDR3 DNA reads TGTGCCAGCAGCTTGGGAACTAGGGAAGAGACCCAGTACTTC.

By frequency in the sample, this clone is medium-sized (0.01 to 0.1%). The chain recombines TRBV5-6 with TRBJ2-1, with TRBD2 matching over 8 bases. Losses at the gene ends were 0 bases for V and 2 bases for J; bases not matched to a gene: 4. CDR3 size: 16 residues. CDR1 is SGHDT and CDR2 is YYEEEE in the germline V gene. In nucleotides, the CDR3 is TGTGCCAGCAGCTTGGATAGCGGGGCGACCTACAATGAGCAGTTCTTC. Protein: CASSLDSGATYNEQFF.

CDR3 amino acids: CASSYGPRGQRYSGNTIYF. CDR3 sequence (DNA): TGTGCCAGCAGTTACGGGCCCAGGGGACAGCGTTACTCTGGAAACACCATATATTTT. The chain carries TRBV6-2 or TRBV6-3 and TRBJ1-3, with 7 positions matching TRBD1. The CDR3 sequence is 19 residues long. J lost 0 bases, V lost 2 bases, and 13 bases had no gene match. In germline, CDR1 is MNHEY, CDR2 SVGEGT.

The V and J genes are TRBV2 and TRBJ2-5, with 12 bases that match TRBD2. The junction had 8 bases not matched to a gene; V was cut back by 8 bases and J by 4 bases. Germline lookup yields CDR1 SNHLY and CDR2 FYNNEI. The CDR3 runs to 15 residues. This chain's CDR3 is CASGRASGGAETQYF. For the CDR3, the DNA is TGTGCCAGCGGTCGGGCTAGCGGGGGGGCAGAGACCCAGTACTTC. Looking up the rest from reference TRBV2 and TRBJ2-5 gives the full variable domain: EPEVTQTPSHQVTQMGQEVILRCVPISNHLYFYWYRQILGQKVEFLVSFYNNEISEKSEIFDDQFSVERPDGSNFTLKIRSTKLEDSAMYFCASGRASGGAETQYFGPGTRLLVL.

This clone was seen only a few times. The J gene is TRBJ1-2, the V gene TRBV7-2, with TRBD1 matching 9 bases. The CDR3 extends over 15 amino acids. V lost 1 base to trimming and J lost 4 bases; unmatched junction nucleotides: 4. Germline loops: CDR1 SGHTA, CDR2 FQGNSA. CDR3 coding DNA: TGTGCCAGCAGCTTAGATGTGACAGGGGGCTATGGCTACACCTTC. This encodes CASSLDVTGGYGYTF.

This clone has a handful of counts. The chain has TRBV5-6 and TRBJ1-3; no clear D gene. V was trimmed by 1 base and J by 2 bases, leaving 4 bases between them. Per the germline V gene, CDR1 is SGHDT and CDR2 is YYEEEE. The CDR3 runs to 13 residues. CDR3 DNA: TGTGCCAGCAGCTTGACAGCTGGAAACACCATATATTTT. It specifies CASSLTAGNTIYF. The whole variable domain, remainder taken from reference TRBV5-6 and TRBJ1-3, is DAGVTQSPTHLIKTRGQQVTLRCSPKSGHDTVSWYQQALGQGPQFIFQYYEEEERQRGNFPDRFSGHQFPNYSSELNVNALLLGDSALYLCASSLTAGNTIYFGEGSWLTVV.

The chain joins TRBV10-1 to TRBJ2-6; TRBD1 is a possible D gene (5 bases). The V and J ends lost 4 bases and 1 base respectively, with 5 bases between them. The CDR3 extends over 14 amino acids. Germline V lookup: CDR1 WNHNN, CDR2 SYGVQD (reference sequence). The CDR3 nucleotides are TGCGCCAGCAGTGCAGGGTCTGGGGCCAACGTCCTGACTTTC. This sequence encodes CASSAGSGANVLTF.

The rearrangement uses TRBV9 and TRBJ2-3, with TRBD2 identical over 7 bases. Germline V gene data show CDR1 as SGDLS and CDR2 as YYNGEE. The length of the CDR3 is 15 residues. V lost 0 bases and J lost 3; bases outside the gene matches: 4. The CDR3 bases are TGTGCCAGCAGCGTAGGGGCTAGCGGTACAGATACGCAGTATTTT. This encodes CASSVGASGTDTQYF.

The chain recombines TRBV7-9 with TRBJ1-6; D is perhaps TRBD1 (6 bases). Germline V lookup: CDR1 SEHNR, CDR2 FQNEAQ (reference sequence). The CDR3 is 16 amino acids. V lost 5 bases, J lost 5 bases, and 16 bases lay in between. CDR3 in amino acids: CASSLSSGANNSPLHF. Written as DNA, the CDR3 is TGTGCCAGCAGCCTCTCGTCAGGGGCAAATAATTCACCCCTCCACTTT.

CDR3 bases: TGTGCCAGCAGCTCAGAGCCCAGCGGGGACTCTGGGACCCAGTACTTC. This sequence encodes CASSSEPSGDSGTQYF. The chain carries TRBV7-2 and TRBJ2-5; 7 nucleotides line up with TRBD2. The V gene end was trimmed by 4 bases and the J gene end by 7 bases; junction bases not matched to a gene: 15. Looked up from germline, CDR1 is SGHTA and CDR2 is FQGNSA. CDR3 length: 16 residues. Full variable domain (rest looked up from reference TRBV7-2 and TRBJ2-5): GAGVSQSPSNKVTEKGKDVELRCDPISGHTALYWYRQSLGQGLEFLIYFQGNSAPDKSGLPSDRFSAERTGGSVSTLTIQRTQQEDSAVYLCASSSEPSGDSGTQYFGPGTRLLVL.

This clone was observed a single time. J is TRBJ2-1 and V is TRBV6-5, with TRBD2 matching 13 bases. CDR1 and CDR2 from the germline V gene are MNHEY and SVGAGI. V was clipped by 6 bases and J by 10 bases; unmatched bases: 9. The CDR3 is 15 residues long. Here the CDR3 reads CASRILAGGTREQFF. The DNA for the CDR3 is TGTGCCAGCAGGATACTAGCGGGGGGGACCCGCGAGCAGTTCTTC.

The chain links TRBV4-1 to TRBJ1-5; 8 nucleotides line up with TRBD1. The CDR3 has 16 amino acids. Germline CDR1 and CDR2: MGHRA and YSYEKL. J gave up 5 bases and V 3 bases, and 9 bases lay outside the gene matches. The DNA for the CDR3 is TGCGCCAGCAGCCAGGATGAGCAGGGGGCCCATCAGCCCCAGCATTTT. Residues: CASSQDEQGAHQPQHF.

The chain recombines TRBV19 with TRBJ2-3, with D possibly matching TRBD2 (5 bases). Germline lookup yields CDR1 LNHDA and CDR2 SQIVND (reference sequence). Trimming shortened V by 5 bases and J by 3 bases, and 15 bases separated the two germline ends. The CDR3 contains 15 residues. The CDR3 DNA follows: TGTGCCAGTAGTTCCCGGGGAAGAACGACAGATACGCAGTATTTT. It encodes CASSSRGRTTDTQYF.

The V and J genes are TRBV7-2 and TRBJ1-2; possibly TRBD1 for D (6 bases). The V gene's germline CDR1 is SGHTA and CDR2 FQGNSA. Trimming took 5 bases from V and 3 from J, leaving 19 bases between them. The CDR3 runs to 16 residues. In nucleotides, the CDR3 is TGTGCCAGCAGCAGCAGCGGGGCGGGACAAGACTATGGCTACACCTTC. Its translation is CASSSSGAGQDYGYTF. Full variable domain (missing parts from reference TRBV7-2 and TRBJ1-2): GAGVSQSPSNKVTEKGKDVELRCDPISGHTALYWYRQSLGQGLEFLIYFQGNSAPDKSGLPSDRFSAERTGGSVSTLTIQRTQQEDSAVYLCASSSSGAGQDYGYTFGSGTRLTVV.

In this sample, this clone turned up once. The chain joins TRBV6-1 to TRBJ2-3; no definite D call. Per germline, CDR1 MNHNS and CDR2 SASEGT. This CDR3 is 15 amino acids long. V gave up 1 base and J gave up 2 bases, with 10 bases separating them. Here the CDR3 reads CASSEGWQNTDTQYF. The CDR3, as DNA: TGTGCCAGCAGTGAAGGTTGGCAGAACACAGATACGCAGTATTTT.

CDR3 residues: CASSPRDRTWDTEAFF. The CDR3 DNA follows: TGTGCCAGCTCACCAAGGGACAGGACTTGGGACACTGAAGCTTTCTTT. This chain connects TRBV18 to TRBJ1-1; 8 bases are shared with TRBD1. From germline, CDR1 is KGHSH and CDR2 LQKENI. The CDR3 runs 16 residues. Trimming cost V 2 bases and J 3 bases; bases outside gene matches: 8.

The V call is TRBV9, the J call TRBJ2-5; D ambiguous. In germline, CDR1 is SGDLS, CDR2 YYNGEE. This CDR3 has 15 residues. V dropped 0 bases and J dropped 0 bases, with 9 bases sitting between them. CDR3 residues: CASSVGGFHQETQYF. Here the CDR3 DNA reads TGTGCCAGCAGCGTAGGAGGTTTCCACCAAGAGACCCAGTACTTC. The full variable domain, with the rest looked up from reference TRBV9 and TRBJ2-5, is DSGVTQTPKHLITATGQRVTLRCSPRSGDLSVYWYQQSLDQGLQFLIQYYNGEERAKGNILERFSAQQFPDLHSELNLSSLELGDSALYFCASSVGGFHQETQYFGPGTRLLVL.

This rearrangement joins TRBV5-4 to TRBJ2-7; 12 bases fit TRBD1. V was pared by 4 bases and J by 6 bases, with 2 bases of the junction left unmatched. This CDR3 region has 13 residues. CDR1 SGHNT and CDR2 YYREEE come from the germline V gene (reference sequence). This CDR3 is CASSRDRGREQYV. The CDR3 bases are TGTGCCAGCAGCCGGGACAGGGGGCGCGAGCAGTACGTC.

The J gene is TRBJ2-7, the V gene TRBV21-1; the D call TRBD1 from the table was never checked on the DNA. TRBV21-1 is a pseudogene locus. The CDR3 consists of 15 residues. The CDR3 nucleotides read TGTGCCAGCAGCCTTTCTCCGGGACAGAGCTACGAGCAGTACGTC. Its protein product is CASSLSPGQSYEQYV.

The genes are TRBV20-1 and TRBJ2-3, with 11 positions matching TRBD2. Germline V gene lookup returns CDR1 DFQATT and CDR2 SNEGSKA (reference sequence). Unmatched junction bases numbered 7, after V lost 3 bases and J lost 5 bases. The CDR3 runs to 15 residues. This CDR3 is CSASPSGGRVDTQYF. CDR3 coding DNA: TGCAGTGCTAGTCCTAGCGGGGGGAGGGTAGATACGCAGTATTTT.

This clone has only a few counts. V gene TRBV5-1 combines with J gene TRBJ1-2; maybe TRBD1 (5 bases). Trimming shortened V by 4 bases and J by 3 bases, and 16 bases separated the two germline ends. Germline assignment: CDR1 SGHRS and CDR2 YFSETQ. This CDR3 is built from 15 residues. This CDR3 is CASSPGHPGDYGYTF. The CDR3 region has the DNA TGCGCCAGCAGCCCAGGACACCCCGGCGACTATGGCTACACCTTC.

The chain couples TRBV10-2 to TRBJ1-1; D remains ambiguous. Deletions cut 2 bases from V and 1 base from J, with 5 bases between. From germline, CDR1 is WSHSY and CDR2 SAAADI. This CDR3 contains 13 residues. CDR3 region: CASSETGNTEAFF. The CDR3 DNA sequence: TGCGCCAGCAGTGAGACGGGGAACACTGAAGCTTTCTTT.

The rearrangement links TRBV7-8 to TRBJ2-1; a weak D match, TRBD1 (5 bases). The CDR3 contains 13 residues. V lost 3 bases and J lost 5, with 8 bases in between. Germline V CDR1 and CDR2: SGHVS, FQNEAQ. The CDR3 reads CASSLGRNNEQFF. CDR3 coding DNA: TGTGCCAGCAGCTTGGGGCGGAACAATGAGCAGTTCTTC. Looking up the rest from reference TRBV7-8 and TRBJ2-1 gives the full variable domain: GAGVSQSPRYKVAKRGQDVALRCDPISGHVSLFWYQQALGQGPEFLTYFQNEAQLDKSGLPSDRFFAERPEGSVSTLKIQRTQQEDSAVYLCASSLGRNNEQFFGPGTRLTVL.